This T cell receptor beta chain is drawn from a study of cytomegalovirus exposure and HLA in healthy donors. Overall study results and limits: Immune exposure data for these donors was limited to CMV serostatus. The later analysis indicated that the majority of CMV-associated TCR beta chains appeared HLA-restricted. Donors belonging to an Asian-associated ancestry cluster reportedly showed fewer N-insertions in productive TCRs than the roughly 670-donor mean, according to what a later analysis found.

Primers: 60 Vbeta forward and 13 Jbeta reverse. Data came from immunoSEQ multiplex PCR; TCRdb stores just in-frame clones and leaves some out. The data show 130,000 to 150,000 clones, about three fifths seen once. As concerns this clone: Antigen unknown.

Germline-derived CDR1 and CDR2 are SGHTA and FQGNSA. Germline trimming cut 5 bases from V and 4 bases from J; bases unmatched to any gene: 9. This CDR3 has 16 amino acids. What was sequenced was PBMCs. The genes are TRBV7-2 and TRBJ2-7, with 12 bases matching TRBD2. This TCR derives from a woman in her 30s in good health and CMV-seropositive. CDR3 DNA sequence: TGTGCCAGCAGCCCGACCGGGACTAGCGGGTTTTACGAGCAGTACTTC. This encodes CASSPTGTSGFYEQYF. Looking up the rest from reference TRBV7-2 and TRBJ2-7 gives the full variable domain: GAGVSQSPSNKVTEKGKDVELRCDPISGHTALYWYRQSLGQGLEFLIYFQGNSAPDKSGLPSDRFSAERTGGSVSTLTIQRTQQEDSAVYLCASSPTGTSGFYEQYFGPGTRLTVT.